This section outlines one TCR beta chain sequence together with its context. Germline is not matched at one junction end, which may reflect a read error. The sample belongs to a study of blood T cell repertoires in COVID-19. Study-wide background: The United States, Italy and Spain supplied acute and convalescent COVID-19 samples.

Libraries were prepared by immunoSEQ multiplex PCR; TCRdb keeps only in-frame clonotypes and omits some of them. The sample contains about 230,000 clones, 70% to 90% of which appear only once. The sequence derives from a woman aged 70 to 79 with active or convalescent COVID-19. The sequencing sample was made of peripheral blood.

CDR3 amino acids: CAISAPSGVKVF. CDR3 coding DNA: TGTGCCATCAGTGCGCCTAGCGGGGTTAAAGTTTTT. The chain combines TRBV10-3 with TRBJ2-2, with TRBD2 matching over 9 bases. Germline CDR1 ENHRY, CDR2 SYGVKD. This CDR3 is built from 12 residues.